Listed below are T cell receptor beta chains from one sample, sequenced in a study of Graves' ophthalmopathy and Graves' hyperthyroidism. A single record per CDR3 protein comes from TCRdb applying MiXCR to the multiplex PCR reads. The sample lists about 1.1 million distinct CDR3 sequences; around a third were seen once. The sequenced sample was peripheral blood or thyroid tissue (not recorded which). The receptors shown here come from an adult man with Graves' hyperthyroidism. Both conserved end residues are part of each CDR3. Fields, in order: clone size, D gene, J gene, V gene, CDR3 DNA, CDR3 protein. A D gene is named only where the DNA matches it firmly. The listing skips clone size in some rows; elsewhere it reads once, few, many or a size class.

. . TRBJ2-5 TRBV12-3/TRBV12-4 TGTGTCAGCAGCAGACAGCTCCAAGAGACCCAGTACTTC CVSSRQLQETQYF
. . TRBJ1-1 TRBV28 TGTGCCACCAGGGCAGCTTTGAACACTGAAGCTTTCTTT CATRAALNTEAFF
many . TRBJ2-7 TRBV7-8 TGTGCCAGCAGCTTAGCGCGCGGGGACGAGCAGTACTTC CASSLARGDEQYF
many . TRBJ1-1 TRBV10-3 TGTGCCATTCGGGGCGGGGGGAACACTGAAGCTTTCTTT CAIRGGGNTEAFF
few TRBD1 TRBJ2-7 TRBV7-9 TGTGCCAGCAGCTTAAGAGGGACAGGGAACTACTACGAGCAGTACTTC CASSLRGTGNYYEQYF
many . TRBJ2-7 TRBV7-9 TGTGCCAGCAGCTTAGTTGGGTCAGGCTACGAGCAGTACTTC CASSLVGSGYEQYF
many . TRBJ2-7 TRBV6-5 TGTGCCAGCAGTTCTACGGACAGTACCTACGAGCAGTACTTC CASSSTDSTYEQYF
. . TRBJ1-3 TRBV2 TGTGCCAGCAGGGACGAGGGACGCTCTGGAAACACCATATATTTT CASRDEGRSGNTIYF
many TRBD1 TRBJ2-7 TRBV6-5 TGTGCCAGCAGCCCTGGACAGGGTCCCAAGCAGTACTTC CASSPGQGPKQYF
few . TRBJ1-4 TRBV29-1 TGCAGCGGGCTCGACAGAGGTCGGGAAAAACTGTTTTTT CSGLDRGREKLFF
many TRBD1 TRBJ1-1 TRBV29-1 TGCAGCGTTGATTCGGGACAGGGAATAGTGAACACTGAAGCTTTCTTT CSVDSGQGIVNTEAFF
. . TRBJ1-2 TRBV10-3 TGTGCCATCAGTTCTGGACCGACGAACTATGGCTACACCTTC CAISSGPTNYGYTF
many . TRBJ1-2 TRBV29-1 TGCAGCGCCGTGACAGCTTATGGCTACACCTTC CSAVTAYGYTF
. . TRBJ1-2 TRBV29-1 TGCAGCGTTTTGGGAGACTATGGCTACACCTTC CSVLGDYGYTF
. TRBD1 TRBJ1-5 TRBV7-2 TGTGCCAGCAGGTCAGGGGGGACAGGGGGTTTGCAGCCCCAGCATTTT CASRSGGTGGLQPQHF
. . TRBJ2-5 TRBV29-1 TGCAGCGTTGTGTTTACTAGGGAGTCGGAGACCCAGTACTTC CSVVFTRESETQYF
. TRBD1 TRBJ2-6 TRBV7-8 TGTGCCAGCAGCAAGACAGGGGTTGGGGCCAACGTCCTGACTTTC CASSKTGVGANVLTF
many TRBD1 TRBJ2-7 TRBV20-1 TGCAGTGCTACAGACAGGGGCGCCTACGAGCAGTACTTC CSATDRGAYEQYF
many . TRBJ2-2 TRBV24-1 TGTGCCACCAGTGATCCTGGGAGGGAGCTGTTTTTT CATSDPGRELFF
many . TRBJ2-7 TRBV6-1 TGTGCCAGCAGTGAAGCCCGGGGCGAGCAGTACTTC CASSEARGEQYF
many TRBD1 TRBJ1-2 TRBV29-1 TGCAGCGTTGGCCTGGGACAGGAGAGAGGCTACACCTTC CSVGLGQERGYTF
few . TRBJ1-6 TRBV7-9 TGTGCCAGCAGCTTAGAGGCAGGGCGAAATTCACCCCTCCACTTT CASSLEAGRNSPLHF
. . TRBJ1-4 TRBV10-3 TGTGCCAGCTCATTCGCGGGGCTCGGCGAAAAACTGTTTTTT CASSFAGLGEKLFF
many . TRBJ1-1 TRBV19 TGTGCCAGTAGTCCCATGCTGGACACTGAAGCTTTCTTT CASSPMLDTEAFF
. TRBD1 TRBJ2-7 TRBV10-3 TGTGCCATCAGCCCCTCAGTGACAGGGTTCGAGTCGCACGAGCAGTACTTC CAISPSVTGFESHEQYF
few . TRBJ1-5 TRBV28 TGTGCCAGCAGTTTACAGTTCCCGGAATATAGCAATCAGCCCCAGCATTTT CASSLQFPEYSNQPQHF
many TRBD2 TRBJ2-7 TRBV20-1 TGCAGTGCTCTCAGTACTAGCGGGAGGCTCAACGAGCAGTACTTC CSALSTSGRLNEQYF
many TRBD1 TRBJ1-4 TRBV7-2 TGTGCCAGCAGCTTAGCAGTACAGGGGGAAAAACTGTTTTTT CASSLAVQGEKLFF
. . TRBJ1-5 TRBV3-1 TGTGCCAGCAGCCAAAAGACGGGGCCTAATCAGCCCCAGCATTTT CASSQKTGPNQPQHF
many TRBD1 TRBJ2-7 TRBV2 TGTGCCAGCAGTGCCGCACAGGGGTTCGCCAAGCAGTACTTC CASSAAQGFAKQYF
few . TRBJ1-2 TRBV6-2/TRBV6-3 TGTGCCAGCAAGCGGATCCCGGACTATGGCTACACCTTC CASKRIPDYGYTF
. . TRBJ2-5 TRBV9 TGTGCCAGCACCGACCCTCTCGAGACCCAGTACTTC CASTDPLETQYF
few . TRBJ1-1 TRBV6-5 TGTGCCAGCAGTTACCTCCCCCAGGGGAGAACTGAAGCTTTCTTT CASSYLPQGRTEAFF
many . TRBJ1-2 TRBV6-5 TGTGCCAGCAGTTACTATAGGACAACCCAACCCTATGGCTACACCTTC CASSYYRTTQPYGYTF
many . TRBJ2-5 TRBV14 TGTGCCAGCAGCCAAGTTCAGGGGTCAGAGACCCAGTACTTC CASSQVQGSETQYF
many TRBD2 TRBJ2-7 TRBV5-6 TGTGCCAGCAGCCGACCCGCCAAAGGACTAGCGGGAGACCACGAGCAGTACTTC CASSRPAKGLAGDHEQYF
many . TRBJ2-7 TRBV4-3 TGCGCCAGCAGCCAAGTCTCCGGGGGCGTCTACGAGCAGTACTTC CASSQVSGGVYEQYF
many . TRBJ2-7 TRBV7-9 TGTGCCAGCAGCTCCGACACCACCTACGAGCAGTACTTC CASSSDTTYEQYF
many . TRBJ2-7 TRBV20-1 TGCAGTGCTAGACTAGCGACGATCTCCTACGAGCAGTACTTC CSARLATISYEQYF
few . TRBJ1-5 TRBV30 TGTGCCTGGAGTACGGGGAATAGCAATCAGCCCCAGCATTTT CAWSTGNSNQPQHF
many . TRBJ1-1 TRBV29-1 TGCAGCGTTGAAAGTCCAGAGAACACTGAAGCTTTCTTT CSVESPENTEAFF
. TRBD1 TRBJ2-6 TRBV2 TGTGCCAGCAGTGGGGGAGGACAGGGCTCCGGGGCCAACGTCCTGACTTTC CASSGGGQGSGANVLTF
many TRBD1 TRBJ2-7 TRBV10-3 TGTGCCATCAGTGAGCCAACAGGGGCCCCCTACGAGCAGTACTTC CAISEPTGAPYEQYF
. . TRBJ2-7 TRBV2 TGTGCCAGCTCACCACCTGTAACCTACGAGCAGTACTTC CASSPPVTYEQYF
many . TRBJ2-7 TRBV20-1 TGCAGTGCTAGAGGGACAGCCTCCTACGAGCAGTACTTC CSARGTASYEQYF
. TRBD1 TRBJ1-5 TRBV19 TGTGCCAGTAGTAAGGACAGGGCCTATAGCAATCAGCCCCAGCATTTT CASSKDRAYSNQPQHF
. TRBD1 TRBJ1-2 TRBV20-1 TGCAGTGCTAGTGAAACAAAACAGGGGTTCCGTGGCTACACCTTC CSASETKQGFRGYTF
. TRBD1 TRBJ1-5 TRBV2 TGTGCCAGCAGCGTGGGACAGGTCGGTCAGCCCCAGCATTTT CASSVGQVGQPQHF
many . TRBJ2-7 TRBV12-3/TRBV12-4 TGTGCCAGCAGTCGAGGGCCCTACTACGAGCAGTACTTC CASSRGPYYEQYF
many . TRBJ1-5 TRBV6-1 TGTGCCAGCAGTGTGAGGGGGGACAATCAGCCCCAGCATTTT CASSVRGDNQPQHF
. . TRBJ1-1 TRBV15 TGTGCCACCAGCAGGGCTGGGGGGGACCGATTATTT CATSRAGGDRLF
many TRBD1 TRBJ1-1 TRBV4-2 TGTGCCAGCAGCCACCAGACAGGGATTGAAGCTTTCTTT CASSHQTGIEAFF
. TRBD2 TRBJ2-2 TRBV5-6 TGTGCCAGCAGCCTTCGGACTAGCTCTACCGCGAACACCGGGGAGCTGTTTTTT CASSLRTSSTANTGELFF
many . TRBJ1-5 TRBV4-1 TGTGCCAGCAGCCAAGACCTAGAGCAGCCCCAGCATTTT CASSQDLEQPQHF